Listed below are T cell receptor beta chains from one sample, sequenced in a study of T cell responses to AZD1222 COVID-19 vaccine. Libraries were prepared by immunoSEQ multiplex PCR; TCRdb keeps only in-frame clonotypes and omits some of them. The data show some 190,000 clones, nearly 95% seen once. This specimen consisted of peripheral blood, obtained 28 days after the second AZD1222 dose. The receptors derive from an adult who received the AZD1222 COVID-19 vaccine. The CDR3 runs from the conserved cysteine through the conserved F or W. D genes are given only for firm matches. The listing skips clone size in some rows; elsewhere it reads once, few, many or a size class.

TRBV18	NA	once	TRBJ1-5	CASSAPAPGGNQPQHF	TGTGCCAGCTCCGCTCCCGCCCCAGGAGGCAATCAGCCCCAGCATTTT
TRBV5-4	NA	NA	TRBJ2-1	CASSVYNEQFF	TGTGCCAGCAGCGTCTACAATGAGCAGTTCTTC
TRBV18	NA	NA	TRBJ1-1	CASSPPSYTEAFF	TGTGCCAGCTCACCTCCCAGTTACACTGAAGCTTTCTTT
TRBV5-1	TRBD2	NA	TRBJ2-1	CASSLQRGGQNEQFF	TGCGCCAGCAGCTTACAGCGGGGGGGCCAGAATGAGCAGTTCTTC
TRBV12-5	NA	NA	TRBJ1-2	CATTTGYTF	TGTGCAACAACCACTGGCTACACCTTC
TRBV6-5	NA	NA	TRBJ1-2	CASSKTGAGYTF	TGTGCCAGCAGTAAGACAGGCGCAGGCTACACCTTC
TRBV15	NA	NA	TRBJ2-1	CATSRDPEGNEQFF	TGTGCCACCAGCAGAGATCCGGAGGGCAATGAGCAGTTCTTC
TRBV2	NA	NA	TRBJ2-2	CASSMDSTGELFF	TGTGCCAGCAGTATGGACAGCACCGGGGAGCTGTTTTTT
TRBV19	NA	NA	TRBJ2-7	CASSFRGTAYEQYF	TGTGCCAGTAGTTTCCGGGGTACGGCGTACGAGCAGTACTTC
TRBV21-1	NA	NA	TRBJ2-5	CASSKKERGGFETQYF	TGTGCCAGCAGCAAAAAGGAGCGGGGGGGCTTCGAGACCCAGTACTTC
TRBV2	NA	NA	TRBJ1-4	CASTLEATNEKLFF	TGTGCCAGTACCCTGGAGGCAACTAATGAAAAACTGTTTTTT
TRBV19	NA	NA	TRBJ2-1	CASSIVHPNEQFF	TGTGCCAGTAGTATCGTACATCCCAATGAGCAGTTCTTC
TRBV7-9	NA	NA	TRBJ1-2	CASSQNSNYGYTF	TGTGCCAGCAGCCAGAATTCGAACTATGGCTACACCTTC
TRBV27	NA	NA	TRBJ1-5	CASSYWGFGQPQHF	TGTGCCAGCAGTTATTGGGGGTTTGGTCAGCCCCAGCATTTT
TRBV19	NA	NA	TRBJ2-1	CASTREGGNEQFF	TGTGCCAGTACCCGAGAGGGGGGCAATGAGCAGTTCTTC
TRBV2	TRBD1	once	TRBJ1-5	CASSARGQGQPQHF	TGTGCCAGCAGTGCCAGGGGGCAGGGGCAGCCCCAGCATTTT
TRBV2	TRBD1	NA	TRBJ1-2	CASSEEGQGYGYTF	TGTGCCAGCAGTGAAGAGGGACAGGGCTATGGCTACACCTTC
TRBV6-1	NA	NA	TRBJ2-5	CASSEQGGRETQYF	TGTGCCAGCAGTGAACAGGGGGGGCGGGAGACCCAGTACTTC
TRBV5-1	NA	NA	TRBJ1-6	CASSETGTKGSPLHF	TGCGCCAGCAGCGAAACAGGGACCAAAGGTTCACCCCTCCACTTT
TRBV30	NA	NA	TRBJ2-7	CAWSVSGTYEQYF	TGTGCCTGGAGTGTATCGGGGACATACGAGCAGTACTTC
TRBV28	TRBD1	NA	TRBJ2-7	CASSSTDRGLEQYF	TGTGCCAGCAGTTCAACGGACAGGGGGCTTGAGCAGTACTTC
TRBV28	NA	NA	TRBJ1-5	CASSSVGSNQPQHF	TGTGCCAGCAGTTCAGTCGGTAGCAATCAGCCCCAGCATTTT
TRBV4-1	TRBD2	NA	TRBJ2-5	CASSQVGLAGVPPQYF	TGCGCCAGCAGCCAAGTGGGGCTAGCGGGAGTTCCGCCCCAGTACTTC
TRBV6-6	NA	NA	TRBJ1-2	CASSFQGQPSYTF	TGTGCCAGCAGTTTCCAAGGGCAGCCCAGCTACACCTTC
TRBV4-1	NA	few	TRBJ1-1	CASSQVGRGIAEAFF	TGCGCCAGCAGCCAAGTCGGGCGGGGGATCGCTGAAGCTTTCTTT
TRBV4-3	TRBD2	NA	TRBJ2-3	CASSQGLAGGQDTQYF	TGCGCCAGCAGCCAAGGGTTAGCGGGGGGGCAGGATACGCAGTATTTT
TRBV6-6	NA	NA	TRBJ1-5	CASIRWTDQPQHF	TGTGCCAGCATTCGCTGGACGGATCAGCCCCAGCATTTT
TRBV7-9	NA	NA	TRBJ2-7	CASSFDGADHYEQYF	TGTGCCAGCAGCTTCGATGGGGCAGATCACTACGAGCAGTACTTC
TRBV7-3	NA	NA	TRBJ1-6	CASSSKWVSSYNSPLHF	TGTGCCAGCAGCTCGAAATGGGTCAGCTCCTATAATTCACCCCTCCACTTT
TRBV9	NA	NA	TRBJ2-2	CASSPHHGGTGELFF	TGTGCCAGCAGCCCACATCACGGGGGCACCGGGGAGCTGTTTTTT
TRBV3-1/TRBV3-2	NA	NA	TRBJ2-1	CASSQEGGRSYNEQFF	TGTGCCAGCAGCCAAGAGGGTGGTAGGTCCTACAATGAGCAGTTCTTC
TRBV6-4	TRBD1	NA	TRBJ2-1	CASIPPGTGISYNEQFF	TGTGCCAGCATACCCCCGGGGACAGGGATCTCCTACAATGAGCAGTTCTTC
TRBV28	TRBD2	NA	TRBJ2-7	CASSSSPGLAGAHEQYF	TGTGCCAGCAGTTCTTCTCCCGGACTAGCGGGAGCCCACGAGCAGTACTTC
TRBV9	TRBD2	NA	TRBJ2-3	CASSVGTSLDTQYF	TGTGCCAGCAGCGTCGGGACTAGTCTAGATACGCAGTATTTT
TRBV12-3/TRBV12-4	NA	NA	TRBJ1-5	CASTRSNQPQHF	TGTGCCAGCACCAGGAGCAATCAGCCCCAGCATTTT
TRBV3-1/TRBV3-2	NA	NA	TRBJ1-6	CASTEVGGPLHF	TGTGCCAGCACCGAGGTGGGGGGGCCCCTCCACTTT
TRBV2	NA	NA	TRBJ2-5	CASSAPLETQYF	TGTGCCAGCAGCGCGCCTTTGGAGACCCAGTACTTC
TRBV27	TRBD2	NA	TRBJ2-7	CASSFASGAASSYEQYF	TGTGCCAGCAGTTTTGCTAGCGGGGCGGCTAGCTCCTACGAGCAGTACTTC
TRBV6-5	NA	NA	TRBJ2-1	CASKSTGYNEQFF	TGTGCCAGTAAATCGACAGGATACAATGAGCAGTTCTTC
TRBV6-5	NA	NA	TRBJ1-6	CASSYDGPDNSPLHF	TGTGCCAGCAGTTACGACGGGCCAGATAATTCACCCCTCCACTTT
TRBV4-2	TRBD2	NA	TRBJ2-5	CASSQEPGSGGRQGVETQYF	TGTGCCAGCAGCCAAGAACCGGGGAGCGGGGGGCGCCAGGGGGTGGAGACCCAGTACTTC
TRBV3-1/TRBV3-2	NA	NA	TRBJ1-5	CASSHGYNQPQHF	TGTGCCAGCAGCCATGGGTATAATCAGCCCCAGCATTTT
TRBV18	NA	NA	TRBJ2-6	CASSSESSGANVLTF	TGTGCCAGCTCATCAGAAAGCTCTGGGGCCAACGTCCTGACTTTC
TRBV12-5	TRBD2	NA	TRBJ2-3	CASGWGRGGTDTQYF	TGTGCTAGTGGTTGGGGGCGGGGGGGCACAGATACGCAGTATTTT
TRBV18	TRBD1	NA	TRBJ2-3	CASSPLGQTTDTQYF	TGTGCCAGCTCACCATTGGGACAGACAACAGATACGCAGTATTTT
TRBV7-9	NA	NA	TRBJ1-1	CASSLSGTNTEAFF	TGTGCCAGCAGCTTATCAGGGACGAACACTGAAGCTTTCTTT
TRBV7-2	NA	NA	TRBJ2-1	CASSLALDNEQFF	TGTGCCAGCAGCTTAGCCCTGGATAATGAGCAGTTCTTC
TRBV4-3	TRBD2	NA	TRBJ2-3	CASSQGGLRGGSGTDTQYF	TGCGCCAGCAGCCAAGGGGGCTTGCGGGGGGGCTCAGGCACAGATACGCAGTATTTT
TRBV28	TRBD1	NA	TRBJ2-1	CASRSTGASRNEQFF	TGTGCCAGCAGATCGACAGGGGCCTCTCGGAATGAGCAGTTCTTC
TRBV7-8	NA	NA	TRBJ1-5	CASSSSRNQPQHF	TGTGCCAGCAGCTCTTCTCGGAATCAGCCCCAGCATTTT
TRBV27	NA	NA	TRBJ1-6	CASSFPEGSPLHF	TGTGCCAGCAGTTTCCCGGAGGGTTCACCCCTCCACTTT
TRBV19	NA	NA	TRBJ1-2	CASKGTNYGYTF	TGTGCCAGTAAAGGGACGAACTATGGCTACACCTTC
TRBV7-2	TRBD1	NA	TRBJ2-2	CASSSTGTGELFF	TGTGCCAGCAGCTCGACAGGGACCGGGGAGCTGTTTTTT
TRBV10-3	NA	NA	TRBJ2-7	CAIRHTRSEQYF	TGTGCCATCAGACACACGCGATCCGAGCAGTACTTC
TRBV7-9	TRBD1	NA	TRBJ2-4	CASSSGQGAKNIQYF	TGTGCCAGCAGCTCCGGACAGGGGGCCAAAAACATTCAGTACTTC